The 18 T cell receptor beta chains below come from one sample, sequenced in a study of CD8 T cells in ankylosing spondylitis. TCRdb redid the calling of the 5' RACE reads with MiXCR, one entry per CDR3 protein. Counted here are approximately 220,000 distinct CDR3 sequences, about 26% occurring once; the ten biggest clones make up under 7%. What was sequenced was blood, either unsorted or a sorted T cell fraction (not recorded which). These receptors came from a male donor with ankylosing spondylitis or in good health (not recorded which).

In its sample, this clonotype was seen once. CDR3 DNA: TGTGCCACCAGTGATTCCAAGGGACTTAGCTCCTACAATGAGCAGTTCTTC. It encodes CATSDSKGLSSYNEQFF. The rearrangement uses TRBV24-1 and TRBJ2-1; possible D gene TRBD2, 6 bases. The germline V gene encodes CDR1 KGHDR and CDR2 SFDVKD. V was clipped by 2 bases and J by 0 bases, with 13 bases between them. The CDR3 consists of 17 residues.

The gene calls are TRBV20-1 and TRBJ2-1; D not certain. The CDR3 is made up of 12 amino acids. The germline V and J ends were trimmed by 3 bases and 4 bases, with 7 bases remaining between them. Per germline, CDR1 DFQATT and CDR2 SNEGSKA (reference sequence). Written as DNA, the CDR3 is TGCAGTGCTAGTCCCATGTACAATGAGCAGTTCTTC. Translated, it gives CSASPMYNEQFF.

The sample holds many counts of this clonotype. The CDR3 loop is CASSLSYGYTF. As DNA, the CDR3 is TGTGCCAGCAGTTTAAGTTATGGCTACACCTTC. This sequence joins TRBV12-3 or TRBV12-4 and TRBJ1-2; D call uncertain. V shed 2 bases and J shed 5 bases, with 3 bases lying between them. This CDR3 contains 11 residues.

This chain uses TRBV29-1 with TRBJ2-7; D ambiguous. The CDR3 has 12 residues. V dropped 7 bases and J dropped 1 base, with 11 bases sitting between them. Germline V gives CDR1 SQVTM, CDR2 ANQGSEA. This CDR3 is CSAKDGSYEQYF. DNA for the CDR3: TGCAGCGCGAAGGACGGATCCTACGAGCAGTACTTC.

This clonotype was seen ten or more times. This chain joins TRBV25-1 and TRBJ2-3; weak D call: TRBD1 (5 bases). CDR1 is MGHDK and CDR2 is SYGVNS in the germline V gene. V was pared by 4 bases and J by 2 bases, with 13 bases between. CDR3 length equals 15 residues. CDR3: CASSVGHRNTDTQYF. The CDR3 region has the DNA TGTGCCAGCAGTGTCGGACACCGTAACACAGATACGCAGTATTTT.

Only a few counts were recorded for this clonotype. This rearrangement joins TRBV6-5 to TRBJ1-2; D remains unclear. V was trimmed by 3 bases and J by 8 bases, leaving 10 bases between them. The CDR3 totals 12 residues. From germline, CDR1 is MNHEY and CDR2 SVGAGI. CDR3 sequence (DNA): TGTGCCAGCAGTTATCGAGGCAACGGCTACACCTTC. Protein product: CASSYRGNGYTF.

In this sample, this clonotype turned up many times. The J gene is TRBJ1-1, the V gene TRBV6-1; TRBD1 is a possible D gene (6 bases). V dropped 1 base and J dropped 7 bases, with 25 bases sitting between them. Germline CDR1 reads MNHNS; CDR2 reads SASEGT. This CDR3 region has 18 residues. CDR3 residues: CASSEDRRGVSGQNEAFF. CDR3 sequence (DNA): TGTGCCAGCAGTGAAGATCGGAGAGGGGTATCAGGACAGAATGAAGCTTTCTTT.

This chain joins TRBV20-1 and TRBJ1-1; TRBD1 might be the D (6 bases). The ends were cut back, 5 bases at V and 4 bases at J, with 14 bases in the middle. Germline CDR1 is DFQATT and CDR2 is SNEGSKA (reference sequence). CDR3 length: 13 residues. CDR3 coding DNA: TGCAGTGCTCTACAGGGCGCTATCACTGAAGCTTTCTTT. Translated: CSALQGAITEAFF.

Points on this clonotype: This may stem from a read error, because a much larger clone lies one nucleotide away. V is TRBV24-1 and J is TRBJ2-3; no clear D. Germline CDR1 and CDR2: KGHDR and SFDVKD. The length of the CDR3 is 11 residues. CDR3 loop: CTTRLADTQYF. As DNA, the CDR3 is TGTACCACCAGGTTGGCAGATACGCAGTATTTT.

This clonotype showed up many times. The chain couples TRBV29-1 to TRBJ2-1, with 10 nucleotides matching TRBD2. Trimming removed 5 bases from V and 1 base from J; junction bases left unmatched: 8. Per germline, CDR1 SQVTM and CDR2 ANQGSEA. The CDR3 is 16 residues long. The CDR3 loop reads CSVRLAGVESYNEQFF. The CDR3, as DNA: TGCAGCGTTAGGCTAGCGGGAGTAGAATCCTACAATGAGCAGTTCTTC.

This clonotype occurred many times. The rearrangement links TRBV10-3 to TRBJ2-2, with a tentative D call TRBD1 (5 bases). V was pared by 11 bases and J by 4 bases, with 20 bases between. Germline V CDR1 and CDR2: ENHRY, SYGVKD. CDR3 length equals 15 residues. The CDR3 spells CASQGSTSGTGELFF. As DNA, the CDR3 is TGTGCCTCCCAGGGCTCGACCTCGGGCACCGGGGAGCTGTTTTTT.

The gene calls are TRBV10-1 and TRBJ2-1; 7 positions match TRBD2. CDR1 is WNHNN and CDR2 is SYGVQD in the germline V gene (reference sequence). Trimming took 0 bases from V and 6 from J; bases not matched to a gene: 2. CDR3 size: 14 residues. CDR3 sequence: CASSESGTTNEQFF. DNA for the CDR3: TGCGCCAGCAGTGAGTCCGGGACTACCAATGAGCAGTTCTTC.

At least ten counts were recorded for this clonotype. This chain connects TRBV12-3 or TRBV12-4 to TRBJ1-5; 8 nucleotides line up with TRBD1. V shed 3 bases and J 5 bases; nucleotides not matched to a gene: 3. The CDR3 totals 14 residues. For the CDR3, the DNA is TGTGCCAGCAGTTTTCTACAGGGGGATCAGCCCCAGCATTTT. It codes for CASSFLQGDQPQHF.

This clonotype was seen ten or more times. V is TRBV20-1 and J is TRBJ2-2; 7 positions agree with TRBD1. Trimming at V came to 2 bases and at J to 6 bases, leaving 0 bases not matched to a gene. CDR1 and CDR2 (germline): DFQATT, SNEGSKA (reference sequence). This CDR3 spans 12 amino acids. CDR3 loop: CSARQGAGELFF. CDR3 DNA: TGCAGTGCTAGACAGGGGGCCGGGGAGCTGTTTTTT.

This clonotype was picked up one time. Possible read error: a much larger clone is one base away. The chain joins TRBV5-6 to TRBJ2-1; 9 bases agree with TRBD1. The CDR3 is made up of 12 amino acids. CDR1 and CDR2 (germline): SGHDT, YYEEEE. V gave up 6 bases and J gave up 6 bases; unmatched junction bases: 1. The CDR3 DNA sequence: TGTGCCAGCACGGACAGGGGCAATGAGCAGTTCTTC. Translating gives CASTDRGNEQFF. Full variable domain (remainder filled in from reference TRBV5-6 and TRBJ2-1): DAGVTQSPTHLIKTRGQQVTLRCSPKSGHDTVSWYQQALGQGPQFIFQYYEEEERQRGNFPDRFSGHQFPNYSSELNVNALLLGDSALYLCASTDRGNEQFFGPGTRLTVL.

The CDR3 DNA is TGTGCCAGCAGCTTAGATTCAGGTCAGCCCCAGCATTTT. This translates into CASSLDSGQPQHF. This chain uses TRBV7-6 with TRBJ1-5; D not certain. The CDR3 loop spans 13 amino acids. V lost 1 base and J lost 6, with 7 bases in between. Germline CDR1 SGHVS, CDR2 FNYEAQ.

This sequence joins TRBV29-1 and TRBJ2-3; TRBD2 is a possible D gene (6 bases). Germline V CDR1 and CDR2: SQVTM, ANQGSEA. This CDR3 comprises 14 residues. Trimming left V 7 bases short and J 4 bases short, with 18 bases between. This CDR3 reads CSGQGAGTADTQYF. CDR3 sequence (DNA): TGCAGCGGCCAAGGGGCGGGAACCGCAGATACGCAGTATTTT.

There are many counts of this clonotype. V usage is TRBV10-3 and J usage is TRBJ2-1; 7 bases fit TRBD1. Germline CDR1 and CDR2: ENHRY and SYGVKD. V dropped 6 bases and J dropped 8; count of bases not matched to a gene: 10. The CDR3 runs to 14 residues. The CDR3 region is CAIRTDRYEDEQFF. The CDR3, as DNA: TGTGCCATCAGAACGGACAGGTATGAGGATGAGCAGTTCTTC.